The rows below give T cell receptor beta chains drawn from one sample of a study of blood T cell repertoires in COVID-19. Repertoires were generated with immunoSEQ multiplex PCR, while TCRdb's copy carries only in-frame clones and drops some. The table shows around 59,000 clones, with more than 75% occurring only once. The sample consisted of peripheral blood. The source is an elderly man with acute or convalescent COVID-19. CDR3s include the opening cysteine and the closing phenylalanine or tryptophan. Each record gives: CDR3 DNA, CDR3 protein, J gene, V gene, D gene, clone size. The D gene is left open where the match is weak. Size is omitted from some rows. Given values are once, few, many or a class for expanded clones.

TGTGCCAGCAGCCGAGGTATAGCGGGGGGGCACTACGAGCAGTACTTC | CASSRGIAGGHYEQYF | TRBJ2-7 | TRBV14 | TRBD2 | few
TGTGCCAGCAGCTTAGCGGGATCCCTCACCGATACGCAGTATTTT | CASSLAGSLTDTQYF | TRBJ2-3 | TRBV13 | - | -
TGTGCCTGGAGTGCGTCGGGAGGTTCAGATACGCAGTATTTT | CAWSASGGSDTQYF | TRBJ2-3 | TRBV30 | TRBD2 | -
TGTGCCAGCAGCGGGGCTGGAGTTACACGGAACTACAATGAGCAGTTCTTC | CASSGAGVTRNYNEQFF | TRBJ2-1 | TRBV11-2 | - | -
TGTGCCAGCAGTTGGCGGCCTCTCGGGAATGAGCAGTTCTTC | CASSWRPLGNEQFF | TRBJ2-1 | TRBV7-9 | - | -
TGCGCCAGCAGTGACCGACAGGCTGGCCTAGTAGAGCAGTTCTTC | CASSDRQAGLVEQFF | TRBJ2-1 | TRBV10-2 | - | -
TGTGCCAGCAGCTTAGAGGACTACAACACAGATACGCAGTATTTT | CASSLEDYNTDTQYF | TRBJ2-3 | TRBV11-2 | - | -
TGCGCCAGCAGCTTGGTTGGCGGGGGGAACACAGATACGCAGTATTTT | CASSLVGGGNTDTQYF | TRBJ2-3 | TRBV5-1 | TRBD2 | -
TGCGCCAGCAGCCAAGATCGGTGGATAGCGGGAGCGGACAATGAGCAGTTCTTC | CASSQDRWIAGADNEQFF | TRBJ2-1 | TRBV4-1 | TRBD2 | -
TGTGCCTGGAGTATAGCTAGCGGGATCACAGATACGCAGTATTTT | CAWSIASGITDTQYF | TRBJ2-3 | TRBV30 | TRBD2 | -
TGTGCCAGCAGTTACTTGGAGACAGGTGCGAACACTGAAGCTTTCTTT | CASSYLETGANTEAFF | TRBJ1-1 | TRBV6-5 | - | -
TGCGCCAGCAGTGAGAACCCCGGCCGGAGGGGCGAAGAGACCCAGTACTTC | CASSENPGRRGEETQYF | TRBJ2-5 | TRBV10-1 | - | -
TGCGCCAGCAGCTTGGGACAGGGGCCCTACGAGCAGTACTTC | CASSLGQGPYEQYF | TRBJ2-7 | TRBV5-1 | TRBD1 | -
TGTGCCAGCACCTTGACTAGGCAAGAGACCCAGTACTTC | CASTLTRQETQYF | TRBJ2-5 | TRBV2 | - | -
TGTGCCAGCAGCGGGGACAGGGGAGGTTCCGGCTCCTACAATGAGCAGTTCTTC | CASSGDRGGSGSYNEQFF | TRBJ2-1 | TRBV2 | TRBD1 | -
TGTGCCAGCAGCCAAGACGTAGGGGAGGGCCGGGACATTCAGTACTTC | CASSQDVGEGRDIQYF | TRBJ2-4 | TRBV4-2 | TRBD2 | -
TGTGCCACCAGTGATTTAGGACAGGGTGGCACCGGGGAGCTGTTTTTT | CATSDLGQGGTGELFF | TRBJ2-2 | TRBV24-1 | TRBD1 | -
TGCAGCGTTGAAAACTTTGCAGAGACCCAGTACTTC | CSVENFAETQYF | TRBJ2-5 | TRBV29-1 | - | -
TGTGCCAGCAGCTCTCGCCGGACTAGCGGGAGTACCGTGGACGAGCAGTACTTC | CASSSRRTSGSTVDEQYF | TRBJ2-7 | TRBV11-3 | TRBD2 | -
TGTGCCAGCAATAAAAACAGGGGAGTAGGAAACACTGAAGCTTTCTTT | CASNKNRGVGNTEAFF | TRBJ1-1 | TRBV3-1/TRBV3-2 | TRBD1 | -
TGTGCCAGCACGCCGGGGTCTGGAAACACCATATATTTT | CASTPGSGNTIYF | TRBJ1-3 | TRBV2 | - | -
TGTGCCAGTCGGCGGGAAGCGGGCTCCTACGAGCAGTACTTC | CASRREAGSYEQYF | TRBJ2-7 | TRBV6-6 | - | -
TGTGCCAGTAGTATGGGCACCAGGTGGGATCAGCCCCAGCATTTT | CASSMGTRWDQPQHF | TRBJ1-5 | TRBV19 | - | -
TGTGCCAGCAGGGCTACCGGGACAGGACTCAATTCACCCCTCCACTTT | CASRATGTGLNSPLHF | TRBJ1-6 | TRBV27 | TRBD1 | few
TGTGCCAGCAGCCGGGACAGGGGGAGGAACGAGCAGTACTTC | CASSRDRGRNEQYF | TRBJ2-7 | TRBV21-1 | - | -
TGTGCTAGTGGTTTAGGCCTAGCGGGAGGGGCAGATACGCAGTATTTT | CASGLGLAGGADTQYF | TRBJ2-3 | TRBV12-5 | TRBD2 | -
TGTGCCAGCAGCCCCAGGGGAAACACCATATATTTT | CASSPRGNTIYF | TRBJ1-3 | TRBV9 | - | -
TGCGCCAGCAGCTTCAGTGCTGGGGCGGCGACCCAGTACTTC | CASSFSAGAATQYF | TRBJ2-5 | TRBV5-1 | - | -
TGTGCCAGTAGTATAGATGCGTTCTATGGCTACACCTTC | CASSIDAFYGYTF | TRBJ1-2 | TRBV19 | - | -
TGTGCCAGCAGTTACGGGGCAGACTATGGCTACACCTTC | CASSYGADYGYTF | TRBJ1-2 | TRBV6-5 | - | -
TGTGCCAGCAGCTTATCCGATGGAGGCCTAGTCGAGCAGTACTTC | CASSLSDGGLVEQYF | TRBJ2-7 | TRBV7-8 | - | -
TGCGCCAGCAGTGAGTCCCCCGGGGAGATCACTGAAGCTTTCTTT | CASSESPGEITEAFF | TRBJ1-1 | TRBV10-1 | - | -
TGTGCCAGCAGCCAGAGCGTATCCTCTGGAAACACCATATATTTT | CASSQSVSSGNTIYF | TRBJ1-3 | TRBV5-5 | - | -
TGTGCCAGCTCACCACTAGCGGGGGCTAGGGAGACCCAGTACTTC | CASSPLAGARETQYF | TRBJ2-5 | TRBV18 | TRBD2 | -
TGCGCCAGCAGCCTCCCGACAGGGGCAAATGAAAAACTGTTTTTT | CASSLPTGANEKLFF | TRBJ1-4 | TRBV4-1 | TRBD1 | -
TGTGCCATCCGCCCTTCGGGCGGGGGGAACACCGGGGAGCTGTTTTTT | CAIRPSGGGNTGELFF | TRBJ2-2 | TRBV10-3 | TRBD2 | -
TGTGCCAGCAGCGCGACGGGGGACCTCTCCTACGAGCAGTACTTC | CASSATGDLSYEQYF | TRBJ2-7 | TRBV5-4 | - | -
TGCGCCAGCAGTGAAGGACAGGGGCTTTCACCCCTCCACTTT | CASSEGQGLSPLHF | TRBJ1-6 | TRBV10-1 | TRBD1 | -
TGTGCCAGCAGCTTGGTAGTCACCCGTTACCCAACTAATGAAAAACTGTTTTTT | CASSLVVTRYPTNEKLFF | TRBJ1-4 | TRBV5-5 | - | few
TGTGCCAGCAGCGTTACAACGAACACTGAAGCTTTCTTT | CASSVTTNTEAFF | TRBJ1-1 | TRBV7-8 | - | -
TGCGCCAGCAGCTCCCGCCCGGGACATCTTTCCGATCACGAGCAGTACTTC | CASSSRPGHLSDHEQYF | TRBJ2-7 | TRBV5-1 | - | -
TGTGCCAGCAGCCAACTAGCGGGAGGCCAAGAGACCCAGTACTTC | CASSQLAGGQETQYF | TRBJ2-5 | TRBV3-1/TRBV3-2 | TRBD2 | -
TGTGCCAGCAGGGGCATTGGGGGGTACACTGAAGCTTTCTTT | CASRGIGGYTEAFF | TRBJ1-1 | TRBV6-5 | - | few
TGTGCCAGCAGCCAAGGGGCCGGCAGGTGGTCTGGGGCCAACGTCCTGACTTTC | CASSQGAGRWSGANVLTF | TRBJ2-6 | TRBV3-1/TRBV3-2 | - | -
TGCGCCAGCAGAAGGGATATCCAAGGCAGGGGCACAGATACGCAGTATTTT | CASRRDIQGRGTDTQYF | TRBJ2-3 | TRBV5-1 | - | -
TGTGCCTGGAGTGTCTCGGGGGGGCGTGGACAGCCCCAGCATTTT | CAWSVSGGRGQPQHF | TRBJ1-5 | TRBV30 | - | -